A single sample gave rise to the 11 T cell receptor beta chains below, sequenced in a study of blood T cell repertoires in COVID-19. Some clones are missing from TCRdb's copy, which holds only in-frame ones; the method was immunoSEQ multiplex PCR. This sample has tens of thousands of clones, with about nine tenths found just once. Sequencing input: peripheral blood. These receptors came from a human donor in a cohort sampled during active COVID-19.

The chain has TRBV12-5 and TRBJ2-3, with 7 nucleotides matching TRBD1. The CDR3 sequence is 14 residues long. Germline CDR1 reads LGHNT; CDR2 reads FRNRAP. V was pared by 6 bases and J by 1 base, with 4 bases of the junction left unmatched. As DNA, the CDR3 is TGTGCTAGTGGACTAGGACAGGGCACAGATACGCAGTATTTT. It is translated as CASGLGQGTDTQYF.

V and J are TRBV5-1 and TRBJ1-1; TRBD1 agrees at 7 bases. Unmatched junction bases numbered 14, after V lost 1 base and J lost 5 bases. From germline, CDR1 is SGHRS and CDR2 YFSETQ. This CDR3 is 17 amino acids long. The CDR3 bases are TGCGCCAGCAGCTTGACCACGGGACAGTCCTATAGGACTGAAGCTTTCTTT. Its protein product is CASSLTTGQSYRTEAFF.

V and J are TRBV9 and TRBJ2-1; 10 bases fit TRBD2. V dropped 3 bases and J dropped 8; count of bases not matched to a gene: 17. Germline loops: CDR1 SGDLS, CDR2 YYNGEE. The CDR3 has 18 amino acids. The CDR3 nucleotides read TGTGCCAGCAGCGATGTAACTAGCGGGACAAGGTTTGGTGATGAGCAGTTCTTC. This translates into CASSDVTSGTRFGDEQFF.

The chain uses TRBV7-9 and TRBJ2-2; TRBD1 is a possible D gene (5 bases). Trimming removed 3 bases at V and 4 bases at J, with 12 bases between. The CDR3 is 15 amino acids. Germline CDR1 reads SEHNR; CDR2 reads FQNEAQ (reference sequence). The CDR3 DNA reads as TGTGCCAGCAGCTTTGTAAGGGGCGCCACCGGGGAGCTGTTTTTT. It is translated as CASSFVRGATGELFF.

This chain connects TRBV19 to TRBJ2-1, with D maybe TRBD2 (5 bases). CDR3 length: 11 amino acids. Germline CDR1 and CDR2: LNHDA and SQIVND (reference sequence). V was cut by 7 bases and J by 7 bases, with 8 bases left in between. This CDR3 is CASKGVNEQFF. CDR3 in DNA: TGTGCCAGTAAGGGAGTGAATGAGCAGTTCTTC.

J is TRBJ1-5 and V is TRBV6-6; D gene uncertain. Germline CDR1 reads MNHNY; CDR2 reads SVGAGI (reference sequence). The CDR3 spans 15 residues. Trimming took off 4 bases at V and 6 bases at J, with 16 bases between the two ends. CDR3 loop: CASSSGGRLGQPQHF. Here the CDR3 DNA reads TGTGCCAGCAGTTCCGGAGGGCGGCTCGGTCAGCCCCAGCATTTT.

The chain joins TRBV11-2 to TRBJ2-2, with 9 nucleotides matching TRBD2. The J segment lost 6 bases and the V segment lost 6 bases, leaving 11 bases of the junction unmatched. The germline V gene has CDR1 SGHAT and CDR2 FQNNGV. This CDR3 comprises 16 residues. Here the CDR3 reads CASRSLAGTSPGELFF. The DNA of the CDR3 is TGTGCCAGCAGATCACTAGCGGGTACCTCCCCCGGGGAGCTGTTTTTT. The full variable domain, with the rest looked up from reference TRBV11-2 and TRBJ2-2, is EAGVAQSPRYKIIEKRQSVAFWCNPISGHATLYWYQQILGQGPKLLIQFQNNGVVDDSQLPKDRFSAERLKGVDSTLKIQPAKLEDSAVYLCASRSLAGTSPGELFFGEGSRLTVL.

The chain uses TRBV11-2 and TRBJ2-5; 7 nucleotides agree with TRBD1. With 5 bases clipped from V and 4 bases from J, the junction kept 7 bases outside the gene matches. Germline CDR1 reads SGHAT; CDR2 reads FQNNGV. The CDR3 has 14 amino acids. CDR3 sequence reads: CASSPSAGGETQYF. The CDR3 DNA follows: TGTGCCAGCAGCCCCTCTGCAGGGGGAGAGACCCAGTACTTC.

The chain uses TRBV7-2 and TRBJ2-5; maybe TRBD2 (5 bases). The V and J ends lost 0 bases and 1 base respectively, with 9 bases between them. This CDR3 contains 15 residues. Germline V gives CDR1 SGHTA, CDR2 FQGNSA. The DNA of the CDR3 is TGTGCCAGCAGCTTAGCTAGCGTTCCCCAAGAGACCCAGTACTTC. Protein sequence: CASSLASVPQETQYF.

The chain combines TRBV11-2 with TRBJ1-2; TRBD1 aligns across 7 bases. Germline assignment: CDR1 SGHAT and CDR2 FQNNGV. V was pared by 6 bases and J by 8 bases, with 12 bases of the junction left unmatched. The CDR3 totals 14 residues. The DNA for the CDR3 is TGTGCCAGCAGACTCGGGTCGCACAGGGGCGGCTACACCTTC. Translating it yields CASRLGSHRGGYTF.

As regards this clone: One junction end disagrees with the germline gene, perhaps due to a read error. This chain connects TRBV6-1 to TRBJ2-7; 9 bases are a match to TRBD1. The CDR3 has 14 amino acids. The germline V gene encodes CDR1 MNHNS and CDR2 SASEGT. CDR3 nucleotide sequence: TGTGCCAGCACCGCCGGGACAGGGTCCTCCGAGCAGTACTTC. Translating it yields CASTAGTGSSEQYF.